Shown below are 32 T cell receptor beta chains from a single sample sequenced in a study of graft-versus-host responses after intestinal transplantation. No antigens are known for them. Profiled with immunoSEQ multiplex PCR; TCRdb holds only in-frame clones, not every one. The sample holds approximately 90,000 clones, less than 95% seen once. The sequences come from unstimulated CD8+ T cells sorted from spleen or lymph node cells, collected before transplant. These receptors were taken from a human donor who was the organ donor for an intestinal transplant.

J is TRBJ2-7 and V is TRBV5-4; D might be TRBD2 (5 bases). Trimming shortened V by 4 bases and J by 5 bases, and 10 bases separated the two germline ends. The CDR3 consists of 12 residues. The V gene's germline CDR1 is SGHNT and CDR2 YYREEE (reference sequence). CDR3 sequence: CASSPNSDEQYF. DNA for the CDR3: TGTGCCAGCAGCCCGAATAGCGACGAGCAGTACTTC.

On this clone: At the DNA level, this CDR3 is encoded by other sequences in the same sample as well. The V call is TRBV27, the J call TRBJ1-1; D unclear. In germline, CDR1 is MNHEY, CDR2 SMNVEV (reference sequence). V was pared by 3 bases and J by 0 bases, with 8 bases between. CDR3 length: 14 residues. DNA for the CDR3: TGTGCCAGCAGTTTGGGAGGAATGAACACTGAAGCTTTCTTT. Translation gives CASSLGGMNTEAFF.

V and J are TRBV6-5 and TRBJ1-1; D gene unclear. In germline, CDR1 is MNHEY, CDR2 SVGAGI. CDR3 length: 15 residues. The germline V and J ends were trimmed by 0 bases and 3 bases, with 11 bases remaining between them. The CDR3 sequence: CASSYSPVRHTEAFF. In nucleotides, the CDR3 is TGTGCCAGCAGTTACTCTCCGGTAAGACACACTGAAGCTTTCTTT.

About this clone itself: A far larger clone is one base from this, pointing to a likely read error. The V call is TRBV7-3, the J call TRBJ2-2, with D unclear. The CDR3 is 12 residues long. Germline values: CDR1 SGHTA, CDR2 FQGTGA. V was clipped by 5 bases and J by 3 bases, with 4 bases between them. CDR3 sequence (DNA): TGTGCCAGCAGCAAATACACCGGGGAGCTGTTTTTT. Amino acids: CASSKYTGELFF.

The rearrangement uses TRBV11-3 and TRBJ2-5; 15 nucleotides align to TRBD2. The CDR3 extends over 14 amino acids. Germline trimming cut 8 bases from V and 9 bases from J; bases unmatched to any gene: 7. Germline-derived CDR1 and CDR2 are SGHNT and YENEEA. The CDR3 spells CASLGTSGRWAQYF. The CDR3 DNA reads TGTGCCAGCCTCGGGACTAGCGGGAGGTGGGCCCAGTACTTC.

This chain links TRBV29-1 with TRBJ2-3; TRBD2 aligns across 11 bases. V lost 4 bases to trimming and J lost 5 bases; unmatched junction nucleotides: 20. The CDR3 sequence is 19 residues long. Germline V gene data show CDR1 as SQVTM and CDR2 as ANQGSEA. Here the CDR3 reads CSVVNGASGRSPREDTQYF. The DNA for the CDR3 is TGCAGCGTTGTCAACGGGGCTAGCGGGAGGTCCCCCCGGGAAGATACGCAGTATTTT.

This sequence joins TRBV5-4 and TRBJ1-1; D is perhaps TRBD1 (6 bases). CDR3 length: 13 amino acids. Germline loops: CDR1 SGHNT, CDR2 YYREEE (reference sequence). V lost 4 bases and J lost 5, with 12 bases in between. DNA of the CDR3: TGTGCCAGCAGCCCCTCGGGGGCTACTGAAGCTTTCTTT. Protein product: CASSPSGATEAFF.

DNA of the CDR3: TGTGCCAGTAGTGAACAGGGGGTAGGGACTGAAGCTTTCTTT. This gives the protein CASSEQGVGTEAFF. The rearrangement joins TRBV19 to TRBJ1-1, with TRBD1 matching over 8 bases. Germline V CDR1 and CDR2: LNHDA, SQIVND (reference sequence). The CDR3 extends over 14 amino acids. V was pared by 5 bases and J by 5 bases, with 7 bases of the junction left unmatched. The full variable domain, in which reference TRBV19 and TRBJ1-1 provide the parts outside the CDR3, is DGGITQSPKYLFRKEGQNVTLSCEQNLNHDAMYWYRQDPGQGLRLIYYSQIVNDFQKGDIAEGYSVSREKKESFPLTVTSAQKNPTAFYLCASSEQGVGTEAFFGQGTRLTVV.

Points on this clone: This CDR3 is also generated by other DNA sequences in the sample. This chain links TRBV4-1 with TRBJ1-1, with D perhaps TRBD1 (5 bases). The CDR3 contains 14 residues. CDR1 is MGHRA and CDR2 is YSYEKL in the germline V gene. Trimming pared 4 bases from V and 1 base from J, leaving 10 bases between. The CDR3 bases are TGCGCCAGCAGCCCGGGGACGGAGAACACTGAAGCTTTCTTT. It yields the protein CASSPGTENTEAFF.

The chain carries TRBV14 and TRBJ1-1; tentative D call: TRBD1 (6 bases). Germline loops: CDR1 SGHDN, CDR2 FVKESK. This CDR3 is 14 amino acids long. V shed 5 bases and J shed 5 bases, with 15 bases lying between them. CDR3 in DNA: TGTGCCAGCAGCTCCATGGGGGCACGGACTGAAGCTTTCTTT. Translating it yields CASSSMGARTEAFF.

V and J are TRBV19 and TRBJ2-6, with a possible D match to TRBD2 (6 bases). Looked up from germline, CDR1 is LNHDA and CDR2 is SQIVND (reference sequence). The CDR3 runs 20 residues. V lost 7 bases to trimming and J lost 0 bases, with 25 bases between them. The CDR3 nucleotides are TGTGCCAGTACCCCCGGCGGGACGGACATACCTTCCTCTGGGGCCAACGTCCTGACTTTC. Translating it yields CASTPGGTDIPSSGANVLTF.

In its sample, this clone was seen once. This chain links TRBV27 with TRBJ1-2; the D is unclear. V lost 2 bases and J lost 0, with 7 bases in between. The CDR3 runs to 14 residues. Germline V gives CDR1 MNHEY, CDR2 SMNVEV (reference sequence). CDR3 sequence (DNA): TGTGCCAGCAGTTTAGTGGGAGCTAACTATGGCTACACCTTC. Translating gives CASSLVGANYGYTF.

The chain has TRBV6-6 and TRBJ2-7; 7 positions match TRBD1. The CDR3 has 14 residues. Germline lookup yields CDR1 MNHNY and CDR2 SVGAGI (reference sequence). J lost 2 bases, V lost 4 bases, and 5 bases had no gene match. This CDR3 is CASSSTGLTYEQYF. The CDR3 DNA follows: TGTGCCAGCAGTTCGACAGGGCTAACCTACGAGCAGTACTTC.

The CDR3 spells CASSQSQGKSYEQYF. Written as DNA, the CDR3 is TGTGCCAGCAGCCAAAGTCAGGGGAAAAGCTACGAGCAGTACTTC. The genes are TRBV4-2 and TRBJ2-7, with D possibly TRBD1 on 6 matching bases. The germline V and J ends were trimmed by 2 bases and 3 bases, with 14 bases remaining between them. The CDR3 loop spans 15 amino acids. Germline loops: CDR1 LGHNA, CDR2 YNFKEQ.

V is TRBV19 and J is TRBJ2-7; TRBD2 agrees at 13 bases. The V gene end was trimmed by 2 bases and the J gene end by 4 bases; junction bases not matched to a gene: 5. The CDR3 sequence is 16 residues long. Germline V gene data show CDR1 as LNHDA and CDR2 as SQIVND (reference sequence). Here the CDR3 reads CASSISTSGRVYEQYF. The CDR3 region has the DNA TGTGCCAGTAGTATATCAACTAGCGGGAGGGTTTACGAGCAGTACTTC. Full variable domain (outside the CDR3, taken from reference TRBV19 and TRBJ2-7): DGGITQSPKYLFRKEGQNVTLSCEQNLNHDAMYWYRQDPGQGLRLIYYSQIVNDFQKGDIAEGYSVSREKKESFPLTVTSAQKNPTAFYLCASSISTSGRVYEQYFGPGTRLTVT.

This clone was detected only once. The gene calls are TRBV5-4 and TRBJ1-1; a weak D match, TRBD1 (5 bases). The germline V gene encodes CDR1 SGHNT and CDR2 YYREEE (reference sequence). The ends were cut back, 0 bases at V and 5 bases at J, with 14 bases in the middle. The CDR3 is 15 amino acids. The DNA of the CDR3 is TGTGCCAGCAGCTTGGTGACAGTAGGTGAGACTGAAGCTTTCTTT. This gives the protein CASSLVTVGETEAFF.

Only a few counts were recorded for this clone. The CDR3 is CASHTGTEGNTIYF. CDR3 coding DNA: TGTGCCAGTCATACGGGGACCGAGGGAAACACCATATATTTT. The chain carries TRBV19 and TRBJ1-3, with a possible D match to TRBD1 (5 bases). The CDR3 is 14 amino acids. Germline V gene lookup returns CDR1 LNHDA and CDR2 SQIVND (reference sequence). V was pared by 8 bases and J by 4 bases, with 15 bases between.

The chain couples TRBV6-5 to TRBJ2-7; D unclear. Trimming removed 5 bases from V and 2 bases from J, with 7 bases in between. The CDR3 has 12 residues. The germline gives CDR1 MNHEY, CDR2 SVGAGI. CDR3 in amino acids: CASSNTAYEQYF. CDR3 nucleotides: TGTGCCAGCAGTAATACTGCCTACGAGCAGTACTTC.

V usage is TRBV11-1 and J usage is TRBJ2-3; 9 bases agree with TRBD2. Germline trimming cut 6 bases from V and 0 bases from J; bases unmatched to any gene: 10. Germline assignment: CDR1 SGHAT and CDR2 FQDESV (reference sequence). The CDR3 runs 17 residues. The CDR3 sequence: CASRRLAAKASTDTQYF. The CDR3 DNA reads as TGTGCCAGCAGGCGACTAGCGGCAAAAGCTAGCACAGATACGCAGTATTTT.

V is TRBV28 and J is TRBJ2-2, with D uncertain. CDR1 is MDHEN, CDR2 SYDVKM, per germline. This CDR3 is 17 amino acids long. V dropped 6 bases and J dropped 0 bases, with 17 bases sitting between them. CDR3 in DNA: TGTGCCAGCAGCTTGGCGGACCTGACCGCGAACACCGGGGAGCTGTTTTTT. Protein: CASSLADLTANTGELFF.

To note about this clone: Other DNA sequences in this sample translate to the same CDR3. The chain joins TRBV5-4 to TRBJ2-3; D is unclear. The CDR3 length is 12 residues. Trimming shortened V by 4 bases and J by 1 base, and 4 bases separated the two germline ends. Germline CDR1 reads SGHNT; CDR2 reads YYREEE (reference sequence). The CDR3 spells CASSGGTDTQYF. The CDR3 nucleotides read TGTGCCAGCAGCGGGGGCACAGATACGCAGTATTTT. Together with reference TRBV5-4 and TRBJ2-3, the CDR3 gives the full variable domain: ETGVTQSPTHLIKTRGQQVTLRCSSQSGHNTVSWYQQALGQGPQFIFQYYREEENGRGNFPPRFSGLQFPNYSSELNVNALELDDSALYLCASSGGTDTQYFGPGTRLTVL.

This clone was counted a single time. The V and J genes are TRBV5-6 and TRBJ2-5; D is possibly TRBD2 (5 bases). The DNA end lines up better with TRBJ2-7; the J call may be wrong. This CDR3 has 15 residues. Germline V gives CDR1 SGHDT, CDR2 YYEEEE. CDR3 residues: CASSLDRGFSYEQYF. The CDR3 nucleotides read TGTGCCAGCAGCTTGGATCGCGGGTTTAGCTACGAGCAGTACTTC.

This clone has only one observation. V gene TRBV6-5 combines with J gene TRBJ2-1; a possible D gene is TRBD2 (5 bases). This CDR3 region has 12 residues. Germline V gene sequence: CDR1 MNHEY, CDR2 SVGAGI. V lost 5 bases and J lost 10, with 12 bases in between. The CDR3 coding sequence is TGTGCCAGCAGTCAACTAGGTTCGGAGCAGTTCTTC. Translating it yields CASSQLGSEQFF.

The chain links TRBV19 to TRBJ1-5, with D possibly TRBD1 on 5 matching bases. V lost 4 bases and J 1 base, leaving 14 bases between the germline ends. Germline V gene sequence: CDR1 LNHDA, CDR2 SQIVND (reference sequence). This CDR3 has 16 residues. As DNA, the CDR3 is TGTGCCAGTAGTAAGGGGACGGGGGACAGCAATCAGCCCCAGCATTTT. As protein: CASSKGTGDSNQPQHF.

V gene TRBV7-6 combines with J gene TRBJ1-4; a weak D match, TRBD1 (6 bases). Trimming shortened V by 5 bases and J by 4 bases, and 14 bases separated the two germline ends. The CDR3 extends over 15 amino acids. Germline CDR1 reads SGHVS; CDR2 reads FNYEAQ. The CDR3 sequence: CASSLSGTSNEKLFF. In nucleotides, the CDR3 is TGTGCCAGCAGCCTGTCCGGGACAAGTAATGAAAAACTGTTTTTT.

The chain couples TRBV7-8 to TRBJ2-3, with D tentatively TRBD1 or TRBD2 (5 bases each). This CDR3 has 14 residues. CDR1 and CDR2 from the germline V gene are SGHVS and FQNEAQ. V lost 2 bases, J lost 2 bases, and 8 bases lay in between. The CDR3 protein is CASSLQGPTDTQYF. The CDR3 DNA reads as TGTGCCAGCAGCTTACAGGGACCCACAGATACGCAGTATTTT.

The CDR3 nucleotides are TGCGCCACCGGGCCCCCGGGTCGTTCACCCCTCCACTTT. Translated: CATGPPGRSPLHF. The rearrangement joins TRBV10-2 to TRBJ1-6; no firm D call. The V and J ends lost 10 bases and 9 bases respectively, with 16 bases between them. CDR3 length: 13 amino acids. Germline assignment: CDR1 WSHSY and CDR2 SAAADI.

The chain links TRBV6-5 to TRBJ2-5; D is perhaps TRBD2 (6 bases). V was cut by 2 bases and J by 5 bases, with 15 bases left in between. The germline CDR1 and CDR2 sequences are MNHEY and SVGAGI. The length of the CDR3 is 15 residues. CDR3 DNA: TGTGCCAGCAGTTACCTCCCGACACGGGAGGAGACCCAGTACTTC. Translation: CASSYLPTREETQYF.

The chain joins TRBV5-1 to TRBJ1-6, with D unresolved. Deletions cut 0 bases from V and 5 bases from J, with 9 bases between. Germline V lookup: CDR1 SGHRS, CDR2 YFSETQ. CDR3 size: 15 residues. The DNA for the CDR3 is TGCGCCAGCAGCTTGGGCGGCAGGAATAATTCACCCCTCCACTTT. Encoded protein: CASSLGGRNNSPLHF.

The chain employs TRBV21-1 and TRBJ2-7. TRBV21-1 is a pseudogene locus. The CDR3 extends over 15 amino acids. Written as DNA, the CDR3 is TGTGCCAGCCCCATGGATGGGCCCCGGTGGGGGGAGCAGTACTTC. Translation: CASPMDGPRWGEQYF.

CDR3 nucleotides: TGTGCCAGCAGTTACTCAGGCAGGGCGACTGAAGCTTTCTTT. This sequence encodes CASSYSGRATEAFF. The chain recombines TRBV6-5 with TRBJ1-1, with D possibly being TRBD1 (5 bases). V lost 0 bases and J 5 bases, leaving 10 bases between the germline ends. The CDR3 length is 14 residues. Germline lookup yields CDR1 MNHEY and CDR2 SVGAGI.

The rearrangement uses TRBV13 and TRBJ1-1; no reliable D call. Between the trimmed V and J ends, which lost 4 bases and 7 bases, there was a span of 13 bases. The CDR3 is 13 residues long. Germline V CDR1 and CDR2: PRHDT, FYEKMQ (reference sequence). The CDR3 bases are TGTGCCAGCAGCTGGCTAAGGACCCTTGAAGCTTTCTTT. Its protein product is CASSWLRTLEAFF.